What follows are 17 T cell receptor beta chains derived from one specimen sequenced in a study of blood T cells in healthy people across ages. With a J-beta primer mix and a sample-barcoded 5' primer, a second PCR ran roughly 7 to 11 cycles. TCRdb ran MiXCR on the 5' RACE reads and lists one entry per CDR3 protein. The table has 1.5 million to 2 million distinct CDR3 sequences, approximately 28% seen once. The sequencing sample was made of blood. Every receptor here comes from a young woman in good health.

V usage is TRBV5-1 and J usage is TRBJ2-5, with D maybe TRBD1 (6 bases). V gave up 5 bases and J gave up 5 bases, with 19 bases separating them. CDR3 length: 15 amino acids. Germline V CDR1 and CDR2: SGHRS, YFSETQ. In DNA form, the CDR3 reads TGCGCCAGCAGACACACAGGGTCCCCGTCTGAGACCCAGTACTTC. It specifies CASRHTGSPSETQYF.

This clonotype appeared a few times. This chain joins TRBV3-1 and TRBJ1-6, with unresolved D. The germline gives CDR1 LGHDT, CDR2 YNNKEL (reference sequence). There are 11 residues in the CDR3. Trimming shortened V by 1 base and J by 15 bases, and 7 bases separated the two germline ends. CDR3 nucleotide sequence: TGTGCCAGCAGCCAAGGACTGGTCCTCCACTTT. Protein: CASSQGLVLHF.

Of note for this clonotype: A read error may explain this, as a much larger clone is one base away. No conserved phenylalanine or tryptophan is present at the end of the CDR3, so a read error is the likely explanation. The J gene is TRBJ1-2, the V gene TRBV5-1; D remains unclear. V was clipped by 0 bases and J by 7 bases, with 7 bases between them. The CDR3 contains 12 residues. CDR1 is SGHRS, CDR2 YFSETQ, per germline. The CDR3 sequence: CASSLVSSGYTC. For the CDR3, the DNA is TGCGCCAGCAGCTTGGTGTCATCTGGCTACACCTGC.

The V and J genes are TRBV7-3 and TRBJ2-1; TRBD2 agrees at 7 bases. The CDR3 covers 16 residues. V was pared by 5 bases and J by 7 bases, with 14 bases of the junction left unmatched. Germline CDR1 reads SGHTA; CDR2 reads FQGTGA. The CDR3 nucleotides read TGTGCCAGCAGCAGTTACGGGGCGGGGGTGGGGAATGAGCAGTTCTTC. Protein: CASSSYGAGVGNEQFF.

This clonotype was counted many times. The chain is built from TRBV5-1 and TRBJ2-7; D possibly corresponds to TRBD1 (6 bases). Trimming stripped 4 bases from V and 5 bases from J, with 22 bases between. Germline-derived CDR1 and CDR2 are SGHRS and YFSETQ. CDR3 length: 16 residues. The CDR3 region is CASSPTTRQATHEQYF. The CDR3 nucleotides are TGCGCCAGCAGCCCAACTACGAGACAGGCGACCCACGAGCAGTACTTC.

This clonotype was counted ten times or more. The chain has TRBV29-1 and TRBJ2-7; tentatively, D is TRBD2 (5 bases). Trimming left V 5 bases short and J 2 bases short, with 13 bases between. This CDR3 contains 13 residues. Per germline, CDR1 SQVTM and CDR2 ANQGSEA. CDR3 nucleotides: TGCAGCGTTCGGAGGCCAGCCCCCTACGAGCAGTACTTC. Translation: CSVRRPAPYEQYF.

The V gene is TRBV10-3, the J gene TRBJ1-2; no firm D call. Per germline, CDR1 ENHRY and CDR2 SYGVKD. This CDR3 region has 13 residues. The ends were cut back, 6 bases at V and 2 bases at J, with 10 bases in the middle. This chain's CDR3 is CAISPDGNYGYTF. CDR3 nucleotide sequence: TGTGCCATCAGCCCGGACGGCAACTATGGCTACACCTTC.

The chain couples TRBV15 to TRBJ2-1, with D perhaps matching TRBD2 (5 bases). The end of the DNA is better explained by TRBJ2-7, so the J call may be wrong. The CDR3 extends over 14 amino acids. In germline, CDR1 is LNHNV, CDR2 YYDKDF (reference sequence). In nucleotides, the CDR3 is TGTGCCACCACCGCTACAGCGAGGGTCGGTGAGCAGTACTTC. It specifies CATTATARVGEQYF.

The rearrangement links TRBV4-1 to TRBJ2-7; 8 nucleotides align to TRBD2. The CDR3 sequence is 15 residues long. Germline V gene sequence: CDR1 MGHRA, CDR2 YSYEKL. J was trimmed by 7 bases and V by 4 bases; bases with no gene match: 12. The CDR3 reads CASSLEASGFWEQYF. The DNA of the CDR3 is TGCGCCAGCAGCCTAGAGGCTAGCGGGTTTTGGGAGCAGTACTTC.

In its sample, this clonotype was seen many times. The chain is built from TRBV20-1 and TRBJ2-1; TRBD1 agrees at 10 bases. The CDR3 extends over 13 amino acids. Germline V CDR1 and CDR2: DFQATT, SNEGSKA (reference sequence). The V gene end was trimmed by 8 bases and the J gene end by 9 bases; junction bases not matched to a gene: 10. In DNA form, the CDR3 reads TGCAGTCAGCGGGGACAGGGGACCCTTGAGCAGTTCTTC. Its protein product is CSQRGQGTLEQFF.

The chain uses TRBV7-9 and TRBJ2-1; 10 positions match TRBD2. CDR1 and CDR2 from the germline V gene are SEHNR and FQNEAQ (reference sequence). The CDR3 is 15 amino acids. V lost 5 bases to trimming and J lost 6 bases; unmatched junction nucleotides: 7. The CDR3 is CASSRHGLAANEQFF. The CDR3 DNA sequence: TGTGCCAGCAGCCGCCACGGACTAGCGGCCAATGAGCAGTTCTTC.

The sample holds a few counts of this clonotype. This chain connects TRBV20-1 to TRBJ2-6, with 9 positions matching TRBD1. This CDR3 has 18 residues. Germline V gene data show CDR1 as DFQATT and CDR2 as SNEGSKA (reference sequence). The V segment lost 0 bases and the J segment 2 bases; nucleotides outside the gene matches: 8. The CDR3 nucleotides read TGCAGTGCTAGAGATTTAACAGGGGGCGCAGCTGGGGCCAACGTCCTGACTTTC. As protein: CSARDLTGGAAGANVLTF.

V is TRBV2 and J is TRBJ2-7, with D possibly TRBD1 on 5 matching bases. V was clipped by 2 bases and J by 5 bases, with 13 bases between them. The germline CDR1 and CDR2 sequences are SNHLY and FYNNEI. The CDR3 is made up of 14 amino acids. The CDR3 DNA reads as TGTGCCAGCAGTGAATTGGCAGGGCAGCACGAGCAGTACTTC. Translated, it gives CASSELAGQHEQYF.

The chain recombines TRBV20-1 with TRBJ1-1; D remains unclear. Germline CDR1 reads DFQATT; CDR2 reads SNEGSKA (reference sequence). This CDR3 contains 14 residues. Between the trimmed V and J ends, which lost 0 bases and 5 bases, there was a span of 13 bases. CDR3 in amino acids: CSARDTVFGTEAFF. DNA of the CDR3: TGCAGTGCTAGAGATACAGTATTTGGGACTGAAGCTTTCTTT.

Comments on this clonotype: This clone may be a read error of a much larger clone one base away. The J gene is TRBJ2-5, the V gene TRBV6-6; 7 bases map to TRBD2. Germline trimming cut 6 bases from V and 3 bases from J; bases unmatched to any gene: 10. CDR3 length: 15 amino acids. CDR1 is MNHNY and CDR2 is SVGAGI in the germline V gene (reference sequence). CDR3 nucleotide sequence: TGTGCCAGCAGCCCCGGTGGTGGGAGGGAAGAGACCCAGTACTTC. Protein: CASSPGGGREETQYF.

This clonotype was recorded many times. CDR3 in amino acids: CASSTGTGSFSPLHF. CDR3 DNA: TGTGCCAGCAGTACGGGGACAGGGAGTTTCTCACCCCTCCACTTT. The chain couples TRBV6-5 to TRBJ1-6, with 9 bases identical to TRBD1. The V gene's germline CDR1 is MNHEY and CDR2 SVGAGI. After removal of 5 bases from V and 10 bases from J, the junction contained 9 bases not matched to a gene. CDR3 size: 15 residues.

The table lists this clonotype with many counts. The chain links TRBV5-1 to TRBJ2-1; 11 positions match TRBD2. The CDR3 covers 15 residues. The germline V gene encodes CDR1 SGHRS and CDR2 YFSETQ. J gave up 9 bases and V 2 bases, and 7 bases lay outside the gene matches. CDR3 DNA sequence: TGCGCCAGCAGCTTCATAGCGGGGGGGCCTGGTGAGCAGTTCTTC. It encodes CASSFIAGGPGEQFF.